Sequencing of this T cell receptor (beta chain) was carried out in a study of T cell responses to AZD1222 COVID-19 vaccine. Sequencing used immunoSEQ multiplex PCR; TCRdb keeps in-frame clones, though not all of them. The sample carries 100,000 to 150,000 clones, 80% to 95% recorded once. CDR3 length: 16 residues. The V end was cut by 5 bases, the J end by 0 bases, with 13 bases between. Germline V lookup: CDR1 SGHTA, CDR2 FQGTGA. Overall study results and limits: Nearly half of the spike-specific TCRs reportedly recognize variant regions that carry no mutations. Among those given AZD1222, only five to seven were seropositive at baseline. Researchers took repertoire samples only after the peak T cell response had come.

In this sample, this clone turned up a few times. Its target is not known. This rearrangement joins TRBV7-3 to TRBJ2-2; D call uncertain. The receptor's source is an adult in good health. The sample consisted of peripheral blood, taken on day 0 of MenACWY control vaccination. CDR3 sequence: CASSPGLTTNTGELFF. For the CDR3, the DNA is TGTGCCAGCAGCCCCGGTCTAACCACGAACACCGGGGAGCTGTTTTTT.